This TCR beta chain was found in a study of blood T cell repertoires in COVID-19. Study details: Material from acute and convalescent COVID-19 was sourced from the United States, Italy and Spain. T cells, B-cell-depleted T cells, or PBMCs supplied cDNA or gDNA.

As processed by the authors: Estimated nucleated cell counts came from reference gene primer amplification. Produced via immunoSEQ multiplex PCR; TCRdb's table is partial and in-frame only. The V and J calls and clone size come from that table; D and trimming were worked out from the DNA. Of about 88,000 clones in the sample, about 88% were seen once. Germline-derived CDR1 and CDR2 are SGDLS and YYNGEE. The V gene end was trimmed by 3 bases and the J gene end by 8 bases; junction bases not matched to a gene: 7. The CDR3 has 13 residues. The V gene is TRBV9, the J gene TRBJ1-2; TRBD1 agrees at 7 bases. The source of this sequence is a woman older than 75 with acute or convalescent COVID-19. Material: peripheral blood. CDR3 loop: CASSADRVKGYTF. CDR3 DNA sequence: TGTGCCAGCAGCGCTGACAGGGTAAAGGGCTACACCTTC.